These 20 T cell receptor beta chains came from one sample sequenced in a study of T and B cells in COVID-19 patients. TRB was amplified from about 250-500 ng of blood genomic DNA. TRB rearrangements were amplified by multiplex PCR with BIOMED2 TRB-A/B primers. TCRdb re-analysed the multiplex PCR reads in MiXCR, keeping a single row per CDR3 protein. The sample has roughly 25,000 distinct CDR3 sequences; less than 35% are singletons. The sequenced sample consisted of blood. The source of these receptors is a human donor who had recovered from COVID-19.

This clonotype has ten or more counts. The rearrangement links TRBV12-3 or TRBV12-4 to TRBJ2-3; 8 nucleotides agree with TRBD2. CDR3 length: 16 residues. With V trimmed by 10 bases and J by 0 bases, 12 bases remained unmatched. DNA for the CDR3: TGTGCCACCAACGGGCGGGAGGCCCCTAGCACAGATACGCAGTATTTT. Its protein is CATNGREAPSTDTQYF.

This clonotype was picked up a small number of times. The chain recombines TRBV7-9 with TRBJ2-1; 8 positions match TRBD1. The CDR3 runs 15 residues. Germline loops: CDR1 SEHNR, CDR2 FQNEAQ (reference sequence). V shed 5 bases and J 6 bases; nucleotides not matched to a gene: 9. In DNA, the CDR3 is TGTGCCAGCAGCGATCCCTTCGGGACAGGCAATGAGCAGTTCTTC. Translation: CASSDPFGTGNEQFF.

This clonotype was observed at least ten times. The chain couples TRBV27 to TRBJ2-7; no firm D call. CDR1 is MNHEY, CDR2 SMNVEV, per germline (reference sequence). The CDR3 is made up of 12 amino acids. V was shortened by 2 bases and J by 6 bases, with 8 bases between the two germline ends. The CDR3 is CASSLGGGEQYF. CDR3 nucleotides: TGTGCCAGCAGTTTAGGCGGCGGCGAGCAGTACTTC.

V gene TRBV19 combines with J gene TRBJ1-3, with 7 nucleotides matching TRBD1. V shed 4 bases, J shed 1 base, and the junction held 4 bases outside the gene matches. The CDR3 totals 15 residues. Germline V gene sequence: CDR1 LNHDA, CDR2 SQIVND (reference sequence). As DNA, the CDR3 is TGTGCCAGTAGTACCAGACAGGGTTCTGGAAACACCATATATTTT. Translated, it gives CASSTRQGSGNTIYF.

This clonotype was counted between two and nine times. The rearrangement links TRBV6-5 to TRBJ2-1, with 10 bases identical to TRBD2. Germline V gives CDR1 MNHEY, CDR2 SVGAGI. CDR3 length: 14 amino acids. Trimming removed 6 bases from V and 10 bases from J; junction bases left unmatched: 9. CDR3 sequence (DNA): TGTGCCAGCAGCCTCGCGGGTAGCGGGGGGGAGCAGTTCTTC. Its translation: CASSLAGSGGEQFF.

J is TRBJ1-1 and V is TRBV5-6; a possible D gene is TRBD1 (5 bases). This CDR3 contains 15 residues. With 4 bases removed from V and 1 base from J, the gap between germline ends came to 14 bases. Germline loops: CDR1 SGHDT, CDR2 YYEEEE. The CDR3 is CASSPTGPTNTEAFF. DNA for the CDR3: TGTGCCAGCAGCCCCACGGGACCTACGAACACTGAAGCTTTCTTT.

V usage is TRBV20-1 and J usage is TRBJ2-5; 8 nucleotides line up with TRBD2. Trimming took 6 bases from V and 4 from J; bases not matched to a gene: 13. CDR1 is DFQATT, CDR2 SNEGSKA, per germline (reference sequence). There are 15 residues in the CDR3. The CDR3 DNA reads TGCAGTGCCCCTAACCCCAGGCTAGCGGGAGAGACCCAGTACTTC. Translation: CSAPNPRLAGETQYF.

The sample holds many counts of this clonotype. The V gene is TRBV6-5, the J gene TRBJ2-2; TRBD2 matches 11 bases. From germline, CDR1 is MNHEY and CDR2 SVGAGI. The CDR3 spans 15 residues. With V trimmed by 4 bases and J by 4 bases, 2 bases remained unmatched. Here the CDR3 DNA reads TGTGCCAGCAGTTTAGCGGGGGGGCCCACCGGGGAGCTGTTTTTT. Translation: CASSLAGGPTGELFF.

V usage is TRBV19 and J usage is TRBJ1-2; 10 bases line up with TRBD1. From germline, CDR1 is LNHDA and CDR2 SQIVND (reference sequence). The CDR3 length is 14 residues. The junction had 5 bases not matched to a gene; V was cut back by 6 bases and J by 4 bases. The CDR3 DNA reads TGTGCCAGTAGGGAGACAGGGGGCAGCTATGGCTACACCTTC. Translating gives CASRETGGSYGYTF.

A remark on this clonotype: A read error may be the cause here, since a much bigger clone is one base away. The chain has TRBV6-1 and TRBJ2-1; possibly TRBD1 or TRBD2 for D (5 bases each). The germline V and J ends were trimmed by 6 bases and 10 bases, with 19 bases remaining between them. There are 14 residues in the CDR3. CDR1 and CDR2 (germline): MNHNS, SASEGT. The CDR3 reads CASSLGFGAYEQFF. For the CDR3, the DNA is TGTGCCAGCAGCTTGGGTTTCGGGGCCTACGAGCAGTTCTTC.

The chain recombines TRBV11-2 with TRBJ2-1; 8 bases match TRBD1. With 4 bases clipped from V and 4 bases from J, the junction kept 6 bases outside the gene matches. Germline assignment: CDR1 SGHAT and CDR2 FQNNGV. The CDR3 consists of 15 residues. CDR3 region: CASSSRTGTYNEQFF. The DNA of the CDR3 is TGTGCCAGCAGCTCCCGGACAGGGACTTACAATGAGCAGTTCTTC.

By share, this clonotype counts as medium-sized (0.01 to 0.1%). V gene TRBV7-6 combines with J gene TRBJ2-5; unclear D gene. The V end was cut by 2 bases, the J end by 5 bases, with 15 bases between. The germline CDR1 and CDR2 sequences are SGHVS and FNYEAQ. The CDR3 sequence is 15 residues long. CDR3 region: CASSLYIYPLETQYF. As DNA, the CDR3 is TGTGCCAGCAGCTTATATATATACCCCTTGGAGACCCAGTACTTC.

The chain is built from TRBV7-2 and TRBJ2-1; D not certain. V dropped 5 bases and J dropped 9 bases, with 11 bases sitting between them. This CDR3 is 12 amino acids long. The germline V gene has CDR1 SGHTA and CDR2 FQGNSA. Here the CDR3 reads CASSPTIVEQFF. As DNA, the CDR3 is TGTGCCAGCAGCCCGACAATTGTTGAGCAGTTCTTC. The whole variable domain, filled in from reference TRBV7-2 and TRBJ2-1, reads GAGVSQSPSNKVTEKGKDVELRCDPISGHTALYWYRQSLGQGLEFLIYFQGNSAPDKSGLPSDRFSAERTGGSVSTLTIQRTQQEDSAVYLCASSPTIVEQFFGPGTRLTVL.

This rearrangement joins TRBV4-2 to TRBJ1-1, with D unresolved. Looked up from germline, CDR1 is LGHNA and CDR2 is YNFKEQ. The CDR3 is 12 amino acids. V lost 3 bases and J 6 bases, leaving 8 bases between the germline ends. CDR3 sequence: CASSQGLAEAFF. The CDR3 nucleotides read TGTGCCAGCAGCCAGGGGTTGGCTGAAGCTTTCTTT.

The DNA for the CDR3 is TGTGCCAGCAGTGAACCGGCCGTTATGAACACTGAAGCTTTCTTT. It encodes CASSEPAVMNTEAFF. V is TRBV6-5 and J is TRBJ1-1, with D hard to call. The CDR3 is made up of 15 amino acids. Trimming left V 5 bases short and J 0 bases short, with 13 bases between. The germline V gene encodes CDR1 MNHEY and CDR2 SVGAGI.

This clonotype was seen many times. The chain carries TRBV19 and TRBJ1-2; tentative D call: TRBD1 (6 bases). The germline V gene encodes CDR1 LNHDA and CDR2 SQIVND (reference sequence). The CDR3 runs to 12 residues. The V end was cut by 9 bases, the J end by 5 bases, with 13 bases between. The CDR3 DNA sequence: TGTGCCAGCCGCACAGGGCGTTATGGCTACACCTTC. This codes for CASRTGRYGYTF.

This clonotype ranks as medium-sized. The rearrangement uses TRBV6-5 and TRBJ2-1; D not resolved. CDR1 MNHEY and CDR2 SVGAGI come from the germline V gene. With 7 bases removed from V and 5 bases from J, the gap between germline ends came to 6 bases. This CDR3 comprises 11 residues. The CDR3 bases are TGTGCCAGCACCCATCACAATGAGCAGTTCTTC. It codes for CASTHHNEQFF.

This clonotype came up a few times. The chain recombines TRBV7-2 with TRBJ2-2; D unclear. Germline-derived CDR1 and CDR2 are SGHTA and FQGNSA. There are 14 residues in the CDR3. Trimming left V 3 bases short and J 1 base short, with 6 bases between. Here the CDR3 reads CASSLVGNTGELFF. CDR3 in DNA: TGTGCCAGCAGCTTGGTCGGGAACACCGGGGAGCTGTTTTTT.

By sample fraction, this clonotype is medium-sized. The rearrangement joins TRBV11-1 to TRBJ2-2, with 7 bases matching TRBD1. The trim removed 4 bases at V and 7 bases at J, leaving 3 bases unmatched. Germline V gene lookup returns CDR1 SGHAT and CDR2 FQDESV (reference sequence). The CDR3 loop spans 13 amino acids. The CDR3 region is CASSSYRGGELFF. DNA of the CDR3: TGTGCCAGCAGCTCCTACAGGGGCGGGGAGCTGTTTTTT.

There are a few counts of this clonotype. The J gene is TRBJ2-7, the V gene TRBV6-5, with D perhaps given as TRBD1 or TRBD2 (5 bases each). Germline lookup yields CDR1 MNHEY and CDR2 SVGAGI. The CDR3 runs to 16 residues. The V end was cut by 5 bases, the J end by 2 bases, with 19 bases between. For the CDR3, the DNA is TGTGCCAGCAGTCCCCGGACGGTGGGGGACCCCTACGAGCAGTACTTC. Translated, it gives CASSPRTVGDPYEQYF.